This TCR beta chain was observed in a study of cytomegalovirus exposure and HLA in healthy donors. Primers included in the PCR were 60 Vbeta and 13 Jbeta primers. Profiled with immunoSEQ multiplex PCR; TCRdb holds only in-frame clones, not every one. The table includes 95,000 to 150,000 clones, around three fifths detected once. Germline V gene data show CDR1 as MNHNS and CDR2 as SASEGT. After removal of 0 bases from V and 1 base from J, the junction contained 6 bases not matched to a gene. CDR3 length: 16 residues. This clonotype originated in a woman aged 40 to 50 in good health and CMV-seropositive. This chain joins TRBV6-1 and TRBJ2-7, with TRBD1 identical over 7 bases. The source material was PBMCs. The CDR3 sequence: CASSEAAMTGSYEQYF. CDR3 nucleotide sequence: TGTGCCAGCAGTGAAGCGGCGATGACAGGGTCCTACGAGCAGTACTTC.